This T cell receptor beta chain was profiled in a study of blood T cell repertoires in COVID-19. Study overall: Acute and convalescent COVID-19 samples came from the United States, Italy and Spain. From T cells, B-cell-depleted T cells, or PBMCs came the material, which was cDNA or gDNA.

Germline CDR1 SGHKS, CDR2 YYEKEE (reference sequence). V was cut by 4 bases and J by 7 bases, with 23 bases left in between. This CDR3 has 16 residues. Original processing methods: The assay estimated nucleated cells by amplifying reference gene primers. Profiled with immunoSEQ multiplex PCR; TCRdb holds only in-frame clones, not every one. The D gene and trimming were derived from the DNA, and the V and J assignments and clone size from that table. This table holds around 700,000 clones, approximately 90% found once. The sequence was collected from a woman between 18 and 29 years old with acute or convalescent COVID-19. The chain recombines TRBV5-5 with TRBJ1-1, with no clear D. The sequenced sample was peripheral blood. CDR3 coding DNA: TGTGCCAGCAGCCCCCGAGGCGGGTCCGAGAACGGTGAAGCTTTCTTT. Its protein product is CASSPRGGSENGEAFF. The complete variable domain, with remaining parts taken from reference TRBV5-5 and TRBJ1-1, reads DAGVTQSPTHLIKTRGQQVTLRCSPISGHKSVSWYQQVLGQGPQFIFQYYEKEERGRGNFPDRFSARQFPNYSSELNVNALLLGDSALYLCASSPRGGSENGEAFFGQGTRLTVV.